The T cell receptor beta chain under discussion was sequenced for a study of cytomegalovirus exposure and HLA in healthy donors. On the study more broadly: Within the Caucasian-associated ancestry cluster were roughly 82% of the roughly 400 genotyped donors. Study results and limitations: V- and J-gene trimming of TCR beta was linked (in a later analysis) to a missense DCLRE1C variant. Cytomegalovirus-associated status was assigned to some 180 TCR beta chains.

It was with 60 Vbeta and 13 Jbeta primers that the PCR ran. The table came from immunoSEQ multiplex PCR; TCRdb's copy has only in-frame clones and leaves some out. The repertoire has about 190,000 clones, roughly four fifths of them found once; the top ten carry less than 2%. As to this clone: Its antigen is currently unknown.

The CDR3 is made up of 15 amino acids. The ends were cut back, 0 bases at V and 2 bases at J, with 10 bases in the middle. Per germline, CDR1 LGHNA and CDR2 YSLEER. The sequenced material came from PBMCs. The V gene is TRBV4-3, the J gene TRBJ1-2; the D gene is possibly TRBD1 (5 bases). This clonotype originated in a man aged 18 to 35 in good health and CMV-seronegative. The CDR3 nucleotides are TGCGCCAGCAGCCAAGAATCTCCAGGGAACTATGGCTACACCTTC. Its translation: CASSQESPGNYGYTF.